This TCR beta chain derives from a study of T-cell memory formation after mild COVID-19. Study-wide results and caveats: Pre-infection memory showed some responding clones, and this suggested that cross-reactive memory joined.

Germline V lookup: CDR1 LNHNV, CDR2 YYDKDF (reference sequence). This CDR3 is built from 13 residues. The V and J ends lost 6 bases and 1 base respectively, with 9 bases between them. Remarks on this clonotype: Its antigen is not identified.

TCRdb re-derived calls from the 5' RACE reads in MiXCR, one entry per CDR3 protein. The sample lists about 180,000 distinct CDR3 sequences; 16% were seen once. This chain connects TRBV15 to TRBJ1-1; D remains ambiguous. This TCR was recovered from an adult woman who had mild COVID-19 (a few samples of this study predate the infection). Cell type and time point are not known. The sequenced sample was PBMCs or a T cell subset sorted from them (not recorded which). In DNA form, the CDR3 reads TGTGCCACCAGTTTACAGCCGAACACTGAAGCTTTCTTT. It encodes CATSLQPNTEAFF. The full variable domain, with the rest looked up from reference TRBV15 and TRBJ1-1, is DAMVIQNPRYQVTQFGKPVTLSCSQTLNHNVMYWYQQKSSQAPKLLFHYYDKDFNNEADTPDNFQSRRPNTSFCFLDIRSPGLGDTAMYLCATSLQPNTEAFFGQGTRLTVV.